These T cell receptor beta chains were read from a single sample in a study of control samples from healthy donors and cancer patients. Generated by immunoSEQ multiplex PCR, the TCRdb table keeps only in-frame clones and is missing some. This table has under 150,000 clones, roughly 89% appearing once. The sequenced sample consisted of blood. These receptors originate from a man under 40 in good health. Each CDR3 is given with its conserved first and last residue. A D gene is named only where the DNA matches it firmly. The listing skips clone size in some rows; elsewhere it reads once, few, many or a size class.

D	length	J	V	size	CDR3	DNA
TRBD2	18	TRBJ2-1	TRBV2	NA	CASRGLAGGMSQNNEQFF	TGTGCCAGCAGGGGACTAGCGGGAGGGATGTCCCAGAACAATGAGCAGTTCTTC
TRBD1	13	TRBJ2-7	TRBV19	NA	CASSIPGGYEQYF	TGTGCCAGTAGTATCCCAGGGGGCTACGAGCAGTACTTC
NA	15	TRBJ2-7	TRBV7-2	NA	CASSLVAAHDYEQYF	TGTGCCAGCAGCTTAGTGGCAGCCCACGACTACGAGCAGTACTTC
TRBD2	16	TRBJ2-1	TRBV11-2	once	CASSFLTSGVAHEQFF	TGTGCCAGCAGCTTCCTTACTAGCGGGGTCGCCCATGAGCAGTTCTTC
NA	16	TRBJ2-3	TRBV3-1/TRBV3-2	NA	CASSHDLGGATDTQYF	TGTGCCAGCAGCCACGACTTGGGGGGGGCGACAGATACGCAGTATTTT
NA	11	TRBJ2-7	TRBV24-1	NA	CARFEGYEQYF	TGTGCCAGATTTGAGGGCTACGAGCAGTACTTC
TRBD2	14	TRBJ2-7	TRBV2	hyperexpanded	CASSALAGVGEQYF	TGTGCCAGCAGTGCCCTAGCGGGAGTCGGTGAGCAGTACTTC
NA	15	TRBJ1-4	TRBV25-1	NA	CASSESGLMSEKLFF	TGTGCCAGCAGTGAATCAGGTCTTATGAGTGAAAAACTGTTTTTT
NA	14	TRBJ2-7	TRBV11-2	NA	CASSPTYGTSEQYF	TGTGCCAGCAGCCCCACCTACGGGACAAGCGAGCAGTACTTC
NA	13	TRBJ2-7	TRBV20-1	NA	CSASLTRSYEQYF	TGCAGTGCTAGTCTTACTAGATCCTACGAGCAGTACTTC
NA	14	TRBJ1-5	TRBV5-1	once	CASLNGGFSQPQHF	TGCGCCAGCCTTAACGGGGGATTCAGTCAGCCCCAGCATTTT
NA	19	TRBJ1-4	TRBV28	NA	CASSPGLLPSGQRNEKLFF	TGTGCCAGCAGTCCGGGACTCCTTCCGTCTGGACAGCGAAATGAAAAACTGTTTTTT
TRBD1	15	TRBJ1-5	TRBV27	NA	CASNPTGDSNQPQHF	TGTGCCAGCAACCCGACAGGGGATAGCAATCAGCCCCAGCATTTT
NA	14	TRBJ2-3	TRBV19	NA	CASSVAGLVDTQYF	TGTGCCAGTAGCGTTGCCGGCCTCGTAGATACGCAGTATTTT
TRBD2	17	TRBJ2-2	TRBV5-4	NA	CASSLDLAGGNTGELFF	TGTGCCAGCAGCCTAGACCTAGCGGGAGGGAACACCGGGGAGCTGTTTTTT
TRBD1	14	TRBJ2-3	TRBV3-1/TRBV3-2	NA	CASSQTQGADTQYF	TGTGCCAGCAGCCAAACTCAGGGGGCAGATACGCAGTATTTT
NA	16	TRBJ1-5	TRBV6-1	NA	CASSEAGWDSNQPQHF	TGTGCCAGCAGTGAAGCAGGGTGGGACAGCAATCAGCCCCAGCATTTT
NA	14	TRBJ2-2	TRBV7-2	NA	CASSLWSYTGELFF	TGTGCCAGCAGCTTATGGTCCTACACCGGGGAGCTGTTTTTT
NA	14	TRBJ2-7	TRBV29-1	NA	CSARQALQGYEQYF	TGCAGCGCCCGACAGGCACTACAGGGCTACGAGCAGTACTTC
NA	14	TRBJ2-7	TRBV6-2/TRBV6-3	NA	CASSYGLSSYEQYF	TGTGCCAGCAGTTACGGACTTAGCTCCTACGAGCAGTACTTC
NA	14	TRBJ2-5	TRBV7-9	once	CASSLFGAGETQYF	TGTGCCAGCAGCTTATTTGGGGCCGGAGAGACCCAGTACTTC
TRBD1	13	TRBJ2-7	TRBV28	NA	CATRGTGGYEQYF	TGTGCCACTCGGGGCACAGGGGGCTACGAGCAGTACTTC
NA	18	TRBJ1-5	TRBV28	NA	CASSTPPGHQFLFQPQHF	TGTGCCAGCAGTACCCCCCCGGGACACCAGTTTTTATTTCAGCCCCAGCATTTT
NA	10	TRBJ2-5	TRBV20-1	once	CSAEEETQYF	TGCAGTGCGGAAGAAGAGACCCAGTACTTC
NA	15	TRBJ2-3	TRBV5-1	NA	CASRQATTSTDTQYF	TGCGCCAGCCGACAGGCGACAACGAGCACAGATACGCAGTATTTT
TRBD2	16	TRBJ2-1	TRBV19	NA	CASKASGSISVGEQFF	TGTGCCAGTAAGGCTAGCGGGTCAATTTCAGTCGGTGAGCAGTTCTTC
NA	17	TRBJ2-7	TRBV4-1	NA	CASSQGPPGGGQYEQYF	TGCGCCAGCAGCCAAGGTCCACCTGGGGGGGGACAATACGAGCAGTACTTC
NA	14	TRBJ2-5	TRBV28	NA	CASRITGLKGTQYF	TGTGCCAGCAGGATAACAGGGCTAAAGGGGACCCAGTACTTC
TRBD1	13	TRBJ2-7	TRBV19	NA	CASTDRGAHEQYF	TGTGCCAGTACCGACAGGGGAGCCCACGAGCAGTACTTC
NA	16	TRBJ2-5	TRBV28	NA	CASSQAGQEGRETQYF	TGTGCCAGCAGTCAAGCGGGACAGGAGGGACGAGAGACCCAGTACTTC
TRBD2	14	TRBJ2-7	TRBV2	few	CASSAGGRPYEQYF	TGTGCCAGCAGCGCGGGCGGGAGGCCCTACGAGCAGTACTTC
TRBD2	15	TRBJ2-3	TRBV6-4	NA	CASSRTSGSTDTQYF	TGTGCCAGCAGCAGGACTAGCGGGAGCACAGATACGCAGTATTTT
TRBD1	14	TRBJ1-5	TRBV6-2/TRBV6-3	NA	CASSKGQGNQPQHF	TGTGCCAGCAGTAAAGGACAGGGCAATCAGCCCCAGCATTTT
NA	13	TRBJ1-1	TRBV2	NA	CASSEERATEAFF	TGTGCCAGCAGTGAGGAGAGGGCCACTGAAGCTTTCTTT
NA	13	TRBJ1-2	TRBV24-1	NA	CATSVRGGHGYTF	TGTGCCACCAGTGTTCGGGGGGGGCATGGCTACACCTTC
TRBD2	16	TRBJ2-5	TRBV7-2	NA	CASSPRGSGRAGTQYF	TGTGCCAGCAGCCCCCGGGGTAGCGGGAGGGCCGGGACCCAGTACTTC
TRBD1	14	TRBJ1-2	TRBV3-1/TRBV3-2	NA	CASSLTGSNYGYTF	TGTGCCAGCAGCCTGACAGGGTCAAACTATGGCTACACCTTC
NA	15	TRBJ2-7	TRBV30	NA	CAWSVDTGLNYEQYF	TGTGCCTGGAGTGTCGACACAGGGCTAAACTACGAGCAGTACTTC
NA	14	TRBJ2-3	TRBV27	NA	CAARRADRTDTQYF	TGTGCCGCCCGGAGAGCGGACCGCACAGATACGCAGTATTTT
TRBD1	20	TRBJ2-5	TRBV19	NA	CASSPRGLRQGAIPRGTQYF	TGTGCCAGTAGCCCAAGGGGGCTCCGACAGGGGGCGATCCCAAGAGGGACCCAGTACTTC
NA	18	TRBJ2-3	TRBV4-2	NA	CASSQGMLGALSTDTQYF	TGTGCCAGCAGCCAAGGAATGTTAGGGGCCCTTAGCACAGATACGCAGTATTTT
NA	14	TRBJ2-1	TRBV7-3	NA	CASSFNDRPNEQFF	TGTGCCAGCAGCTTTAATGACAGACCCAATGAGCAGTTCTTC
NA	12	TRBJ1-6	TRBV4-1	NA	CASSQVPGEVHF	TGCGCCAGCAGCCAAGTTCCAGGTGAGGTCCACTTT
NA	13	TRBJ1-1	TRBV6-5	NA	CASSYSGSTEAFF	TGTGCCAGCAGTTACTCGGGGTCCACTGAAGCTTTCTTT
NA	18	TRBJ1-2	TRBV7-2	NA	CASSSPAGRGGYNYGYTF	TGTGCCAGCAGCTCACCCGCAGGGAGAGGGGGATATAACTATGGCTACACCTTC
NA	15	TRBJ2-3	TRBV3-1/TRBV3-2	few	CASSQVGPSTDTQYF	TGTGCCAGCAGCCAGGTGGGACCTAGCACAGATACGCAGTATTTT
NA	15	TRBJ2-6	TRBV2	NA	CASRRDTSGANVLTF	TGTGCCAGCAGACGGGACACCTCTGGGGCCAACGTCCTGACTTTC
NA	12	TRBJ2-3	TRBV6-2/TRBV6-3	NA	CASSLGADTQYF	TGTGCCAGCAGTTTAGGTGCAGATACGCAGTATTTT
TRBD1	15	TRBJ1-2	TRBV5-1	NA	CASSLRTQGADGYTF	TGCGCCAGCAGCCTGAGAACACAGGGGGCGGACGGCTACACCTTC
NA	16	TRBJ2-6	TRBV11-3	once	CASRFGAYSGANVLTF	TGTGCCAGCAGATTCGGGGCCTACTCTGGGGCCAACGTCCTGACTTTC
NA	15	TRBJ1-1	TRBV7-9	once	CASSPRVEMNTEAFF	TGTGCCAGCAGCCCCCGTGTAGAGATGAACACTGAAGCTTTCTTT
NA	13	TRBJ1-4	TRBV7-9	NA	CASSRGPEEKLFF	TGTGCCAGCAGCCGGGGGCCTGAGGAAAAACTGTTTTTT
NA	14	TRBJ1-3	TRBV18	NA	CASSPGDGRNTIYF	TGTGCCAGCTCACCAGGGGATGGTAGAAACACCATATATTTT
NA	12	TRBJ2-1	TRBV6-5	NA	CASSNPRHEQFF	TGTGCCAGCAGTAATCCAAGGCATGAGCAGTTCTTC
TRBD1	17	TRBJ1-2	TRBV28	NA	CASSRTGTGRANYGYTF	TGTGCCAGCAGTCGAACCGGGACAGGTAGAGCTAACTATGGCTACACCTTC
NA	11	TRBJ1-4	TRBV6-2/TRBV6-3	NA	CASSDDSNRFF	TGTGCCAGCAGTGACGACAGTAATCGGTTTTTT
TRBD2	16	TRBJ2-1	TRBV7-9	NA	CASSLLPSGVYNEQFF	TGTGCCAGCAGCTTACTACCTAGCGGGGTATACAATGAGCAGTTCTTC
TRBD1	14	TRBJ1-5	TRBV2	NA	CASRVDRGNQPQHF	TGTGCCAGCAGGGTGGACAGGGGCAATCAGCCCCAGCATTTT
NA	11	TRBJ2-6	TRBV28	few	CASRAANVLTF	TGTGCCTCCAGGGCGGCCAACGTCCTGACTTTC